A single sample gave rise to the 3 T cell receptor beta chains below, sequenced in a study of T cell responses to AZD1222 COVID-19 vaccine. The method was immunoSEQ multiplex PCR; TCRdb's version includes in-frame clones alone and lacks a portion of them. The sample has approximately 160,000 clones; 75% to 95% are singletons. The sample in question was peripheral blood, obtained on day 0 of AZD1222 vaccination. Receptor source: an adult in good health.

CDR3: CASSFSPRTEAFF. The DNA for the CDR3 is TGTGCCAGCAGTTTTTCCCCACGGACTGAAGCTTTCTTT. The gene calls are TRBV28 and TRBJ1-1; D gene ambiguous. CDR1 MDHEN and CDR2 SYDVKM come from the germline V gene. The V and J ends lost 3 bases and 5 bases respectively, with 10 bases between them. CDR3 length: 13 amino acids. Drawing the rest from reference TRBV28 and TRBJ1-1, the complete variable domain is DVKVTQSSRYLVKRTGEKVFLECVQDMDHENMFWYRQDPGLGLRLIYFSYDVKMKEKGDIPEGYSVSREKKERFSLILESASTNQTSMYLCASSFSPRTEAFFGQGTRLTVV.

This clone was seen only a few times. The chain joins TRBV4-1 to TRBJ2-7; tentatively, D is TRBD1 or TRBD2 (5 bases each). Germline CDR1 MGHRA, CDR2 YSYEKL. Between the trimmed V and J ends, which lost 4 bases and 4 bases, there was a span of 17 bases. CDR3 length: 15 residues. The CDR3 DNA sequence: TGCGCCAGCAGCCTTTCCGGGACCCCCGGGTACGAGCAGTACTTC. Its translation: CASSLSGTPGYEQYF.

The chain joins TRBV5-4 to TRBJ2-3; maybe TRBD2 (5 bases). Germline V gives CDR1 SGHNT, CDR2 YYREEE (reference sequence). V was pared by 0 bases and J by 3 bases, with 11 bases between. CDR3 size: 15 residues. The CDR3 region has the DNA TGTGCCAGCAGCTTGGAAGGACTTGTGACAGATACGCAGTATTTT. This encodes CASSLEGLVTDTQYF.